This T cell receptor beta chain derives from a study of vaccination and CD4 T cells after COVID-19. Study context: The convalescent group had six males, four females, seven Caucasians, two Asians, one multiracial. Overlapping spike peptides from SARS-CoV-2, HCoV-NL63, HCoV-OC43 and HCoV-229E served to stimulate the cells.

Remarks on this clonotype: Its antigen is not known.

General study findings and limits: Within the convalescent patients, a median approximately 87% of the SARS-CoV-2-reactive clones were ones that appeared only post-vaccination.

Sample treatment: roughly ten-day PBMC culture with coronavirus spike peptide pools or control peptides (ViraFEST assay). ViraFEST relied on peptide pools to expand antigen-specific T cells; the TCRs were sequenced afterward. The Oncomine TCR Beta short-read assay sequenced DNA from cultured CD4+ T cells. TCRdb processed the PCR reads anew with MiXCR; each CDR3 protein has one entry. The table includes about 20,000 distinct CDR3 sequences, around 50% detected once. Germline-derived CDR1 and CDR2 are SGHRS and YFSETQ. The CDR3 has 15 amino acids. The germline V and J ends were trimmed by 0 bases and 5 bases, with 13 bases remaining between them.

The receptor comes from a human donor who had recovered from COVID-19. This chain connects TRBV5-1 to TRBJ2-3; a weak D match, TRBD2 (6 bases). The sequencing input was CD4+ T cells from blood, cultured in vitro. In DNA form, the CDR3 reads TGCGCCAGCAGCTTGGGCGGGACGGGCGGAGATACGCAGTATTTT. Protein: CASSLGGTGGDTQYF.